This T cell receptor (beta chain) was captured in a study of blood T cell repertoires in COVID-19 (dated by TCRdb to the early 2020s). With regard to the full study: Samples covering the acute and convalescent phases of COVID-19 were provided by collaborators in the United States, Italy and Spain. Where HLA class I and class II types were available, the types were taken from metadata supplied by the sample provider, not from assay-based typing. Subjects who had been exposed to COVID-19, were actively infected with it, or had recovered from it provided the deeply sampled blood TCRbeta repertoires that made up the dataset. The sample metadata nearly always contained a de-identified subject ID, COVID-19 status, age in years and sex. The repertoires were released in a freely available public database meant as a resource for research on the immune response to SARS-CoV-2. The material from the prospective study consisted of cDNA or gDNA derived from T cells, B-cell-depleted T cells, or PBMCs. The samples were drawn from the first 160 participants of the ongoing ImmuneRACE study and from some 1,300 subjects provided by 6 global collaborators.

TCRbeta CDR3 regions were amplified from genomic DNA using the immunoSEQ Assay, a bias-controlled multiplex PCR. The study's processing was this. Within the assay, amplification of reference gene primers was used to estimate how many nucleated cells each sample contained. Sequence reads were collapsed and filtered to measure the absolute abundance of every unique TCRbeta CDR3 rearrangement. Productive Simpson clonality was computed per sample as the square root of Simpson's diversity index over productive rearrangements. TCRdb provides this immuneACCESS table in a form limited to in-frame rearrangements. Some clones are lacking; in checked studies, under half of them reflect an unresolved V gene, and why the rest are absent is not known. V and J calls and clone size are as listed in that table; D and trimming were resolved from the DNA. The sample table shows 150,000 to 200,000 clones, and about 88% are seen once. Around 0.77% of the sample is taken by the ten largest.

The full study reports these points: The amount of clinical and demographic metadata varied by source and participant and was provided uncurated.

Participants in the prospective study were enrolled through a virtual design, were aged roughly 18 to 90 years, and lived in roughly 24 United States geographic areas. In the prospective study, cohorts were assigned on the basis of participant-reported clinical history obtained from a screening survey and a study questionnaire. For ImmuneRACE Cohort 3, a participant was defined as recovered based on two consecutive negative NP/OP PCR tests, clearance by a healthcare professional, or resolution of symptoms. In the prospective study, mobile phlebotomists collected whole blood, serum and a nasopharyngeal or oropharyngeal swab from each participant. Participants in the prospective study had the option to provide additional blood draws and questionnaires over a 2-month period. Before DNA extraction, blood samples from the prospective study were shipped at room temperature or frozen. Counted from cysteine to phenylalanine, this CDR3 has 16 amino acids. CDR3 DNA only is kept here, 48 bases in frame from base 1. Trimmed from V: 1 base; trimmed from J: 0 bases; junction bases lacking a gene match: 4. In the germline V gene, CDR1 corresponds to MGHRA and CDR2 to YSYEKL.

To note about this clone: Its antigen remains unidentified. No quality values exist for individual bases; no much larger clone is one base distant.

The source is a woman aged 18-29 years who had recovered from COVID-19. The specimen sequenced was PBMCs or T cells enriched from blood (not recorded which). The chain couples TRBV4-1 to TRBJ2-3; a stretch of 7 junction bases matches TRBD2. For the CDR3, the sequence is CASSQVVGGSTDTQYF. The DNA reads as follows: TGCGCCAGCAGCCAAGTGGTGGGAGGGAGCACAGATACGCAGTATTTT.